The 8 T cell receptor beta chains below all came from one sample that was sequenced in a study of radiation and T cells in renal cell carcinoma. Time point in this sample: blood 4 weeks post-SBRT, at nephrectomy. Treatment specified: 15 Gy SBRT to primary tumor, nephrectomy 4 weeks later. Here immunoSEQ multiplex PCR was the method, and the copy in TCRdb shows in-frame clones only, minus some. The table includes 140,000 or so clones, 86% detected once. The source material was blood, sampled from a patient whose treatment included radiotherapy and nephrectomy. The receptor set was obtained from a woman between 45 and 65 years old with renal cell carcinoma.

This rearrangement joins TRBV6-1 to TRBJ1-4, with 7 bases matching TRBD1. CDR1 and CDR2 (germline): MNHNS, SASEGT. The V segment lost 8 bases and the J segment 8 bases; nucleotides outside the gene matches: 11. The CDR3 extends over 14 amino acids. CDR3 sequence: CASGNRGKGEKLFF. DNA for the CDR3: TGTGCCAGCGGGAACAGGGGTAAGGGAGAAAAACTGTTTTTT.

The chain recombines TRBV19 with TRBJ1-2, with D perhaps TRBD1 (6 bases). CDR3 size: 12 residues. CDR1 and CDR2 (germline): LNHDA, SQIVND (reference sequence). Trimming shortened V by 7 bases and J by 3 bases, and 9 bases separated the two germline ends. CDR3 in DNA: TGTGCCAGTATAGGGGGGCACTATGGCTACACCTTC. This sequence encodes CASIGGHYGYTF. Full variable domain (missing parts from reference TRBV19 and TRBJ1-2): DGGITQSPKYLFRKEGQNVTLSCEQNLNHDAMYWYRQDPGQGLRLIYYSQIVNDFQKGDIAEGYSVSREKKESFPLTVTSAQKNPTAFYLCASIGGHYGYTFGSGTRLTVV.

The gene calls are TRBV6-5 and TRBJ2-5; 9 bases align to TRBD1. With V trimmed by 6 bases and J by 5 bases, 7 bases remained unmatched. Germline assignment: CDR1 MNHEY and CDR2 SVGAGI. This CDR3 region has 14 residues. CDR3: CASRDTGGWETQYF. The CDR3 bases are TGTGCCAGCAGAGACACAGGGGGCTGGGAGACCCAGTACTTC.

The chain employs TRBV10-2 and TRBJ1-1, with 10 bases aligning to TRBD1. The V gene end was trimmed by 5 bases and the J gene end by 6 bases; junction bases not matched to a gene: 6. This CDR3 has 14 amino acids. In germline, CDR1 is WSHSY, CDR2 SAAADI. Here the CDR3 DNA reads TGCGCCAGCAGTCCAGACAGGGGGCAAGCTGAAGCTTTCTTT. It yields the protein CASSPDRGQAEAFF.

The CDR3 reads CASSPIGGRAEDEQFF. Written as DNA, the CDR3 is TGTGCCAGCAGCCCCATTGGCGGGAGGGCCGAGGATGAGCAGTTCTTC. The chain couples TRBV7-6 to TRBJ2-1; TRBD2 matches at 9 bases. The CDR3 totals 16 residues. Per germline, CDR1 SGHVS and CDR2 FNYEAQ. The V and J ends lost 5 bases and 8 bases, in that order; junction bases with no gene match: 13.

This clone was seen only once. V and J are TRBV5-1 and TRBJ2-2; D may correspond to TRBD1 or TRBD2 (5 bases each). V was cut by 0 bases and J by 0 bases, with 12 bases left in between. Germline V lookup: CDR1 SGHRS, CDR2 YFSETQ. CDR3 size: 17 residues. The CDR3: CASSLARGPTNTGELFF. CDR3 sequence (DNA): TGCGCCAGCAGCTTGGCCCGGGGACCTACGAACACCGGGGAGCTGTTTTTT. The variable domain in full, completed from reference TRBV5-1 and TRBJ2-2, reads KAGVTQTPRYLIKTRGQQVTLSCSPISGHRSVSWYQQTPGQGLQFLFEYFSETQRNKGNFPGRFSGRQFSNSRSEMNVSTLELGDSALYLCASSLARGPTNTGELFFGEGSRLTVL.

The rearrangement links TRBV5-6 to TRBJ2-1; D is unresolved. V was trimmed by 3 bases and J by 3 bases, leaving 16 bases between them. The CDR3 extends over 16 amino acids. Germline V gene data show CDR1 as SGHDT and CDR2 as YYEEEE. The CDR3 protein is CASSSGVGLSYNEQFF. The CDR3 DNA reads TGTGCCAGCAGCTCAGGTGTCGGGTTAAGCTACAATGAGCAGTTCTTC. The full variable domain, rest sourced from reference TRBV5-6 and TRBJ2-1, is DAGVTQSPTHLIKTRGQQVTLRCSPKSGHDTVSWYQQALGQGPQFIFQYYEEEERQRGNFPDRFSGHQFPNYSSELNVNALLLGDSALYLCASSSGVGLSYNEQFFGPGTRLTVL.

The CDR3 bases are TGTGCCAGCAGTTTATCCACCTACGAGCAGTACTTC. Protein product: CASSLSTYEQYF. The V call is TRBV28, the J call TRBJ2-7; D is ambiguous. CDR1 and CDR2 from the germline V gene are MDHEN and SYDVKM. Trimming left V 1 base short and J 2 bases short, with 3 bases between. CDR3 length: 12 residues.